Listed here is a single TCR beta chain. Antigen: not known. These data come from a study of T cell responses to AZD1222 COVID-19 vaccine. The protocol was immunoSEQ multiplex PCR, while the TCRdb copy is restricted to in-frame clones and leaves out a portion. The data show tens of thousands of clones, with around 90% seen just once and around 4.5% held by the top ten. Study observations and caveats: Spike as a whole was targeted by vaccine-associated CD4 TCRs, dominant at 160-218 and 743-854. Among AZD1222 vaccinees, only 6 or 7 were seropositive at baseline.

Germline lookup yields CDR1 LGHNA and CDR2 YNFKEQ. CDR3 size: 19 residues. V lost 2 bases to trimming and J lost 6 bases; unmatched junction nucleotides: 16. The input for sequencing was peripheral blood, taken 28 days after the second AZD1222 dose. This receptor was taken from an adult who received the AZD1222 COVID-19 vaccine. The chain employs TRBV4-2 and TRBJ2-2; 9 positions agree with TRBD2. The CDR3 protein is CASSQPAGGRAFSSGELFF. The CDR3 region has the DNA TGTGCCAGCAGCCAACCCGCGGGCGGGAGGGCCTTTTCGTCCGGGGAGCTGTTTTTT.